The clone carrying this TCR beta chain has a handful of counts. V was shortened by 7 bases and J by 0 bases, with 10 bases between the two germline ends. CDR1 and CDR2 (germline): SQVTM, ANQGSEA. The CDR3 has 13 amino acids. The data belong to a study of beta chain features in type 1 diabetes. As every portion of the isolated RNA was reverse transcribed, the sequencing read expressed TCRB transcripts. Generated by immunoSEQ multiplex PCR, the TCRdb table keeps only in-frame clones and is missing some. The table lists about 620,000 clones, roughly 15% of them singletons. The chain is built from TRBV29-1 and TRBJ2-4; D unresolved. This clonotype was obtained from a man aged 18 to 29 in good health. Sample: naive CD4+ T cells from blood. The CDR3 DNA sequence: TGCAGCGCCGCACATATAGCCAAAAACATTCAGTACTTC. This sequence encodes CSAAHIAKNIQYF. The full variable domain, with the rest looked up from reference TRBV29-1 and TRBJ2-4, is SAVISQKPSRDICQRGTSLTIQCQVDSQVTMMFWYRQQPGQSLTLIATANQGSEATYESGFVIDKFPISRPNLTFSTLTVSNMSPEDSSIYLCSAAHIAKNIQYFGAGTRLSVL.